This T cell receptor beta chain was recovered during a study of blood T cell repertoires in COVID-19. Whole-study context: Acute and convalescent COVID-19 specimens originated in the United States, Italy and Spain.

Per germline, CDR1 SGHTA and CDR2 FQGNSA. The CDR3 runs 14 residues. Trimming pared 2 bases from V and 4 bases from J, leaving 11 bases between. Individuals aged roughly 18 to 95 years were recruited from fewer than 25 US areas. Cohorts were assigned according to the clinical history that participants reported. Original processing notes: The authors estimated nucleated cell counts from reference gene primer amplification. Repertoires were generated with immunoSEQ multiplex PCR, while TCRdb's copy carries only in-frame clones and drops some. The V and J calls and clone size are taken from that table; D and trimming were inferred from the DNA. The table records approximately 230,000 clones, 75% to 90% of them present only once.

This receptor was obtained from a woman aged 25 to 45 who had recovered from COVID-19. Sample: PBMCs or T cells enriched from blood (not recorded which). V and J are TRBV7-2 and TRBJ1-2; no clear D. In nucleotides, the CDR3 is TGTGCCAGCAGCTTAAGGGTACGGGGCTATGGCTACACCTTC. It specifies CASSLRVRGYGYTF.